These 25 T cell receptor beta chains were sequenced from one sample in a study of CD8+CD57+ T cells in acquired aplastic anemia (dated by TCRdb to 2017 to 2018). The sequencing machine was an Illumina HiSeq 2000. Genomic DNA was used as template for profiling of TCR beta VDJ combinations and CDR3 sequences. The public reads were reanalyzed by TCRdb: fastp trimming at Q25, MiXCR alignment, in-frame beta chains only. A single entry per CDR3 protein holds the most common genes and DNA from its merged rows. This sample comprises more than 150,000 distinct CDR3 sequences, less than 55% of them detected only once. The ten biggest clones cover under 3% of the sample. The sample comprised sorted CD4+, CD8+, or CD8+CD57+ T cells (not recorded which) from PBMCs. These receptors were obtained from a human donor in good health.

This clonotype was seen at least ten times. This rearrangement joins TRBV7-2 to TRBJ1-5; no clear D gene. Between the trimmed V and J ends, which lost 1 base and 5 bases, there was a span of 3 bases. The V gene's germline CDR1 is SGHTA and CDR2 FQGNSA. The CDR3 has 12 residues. The CDR3 loop is CASSLGYQPQHF. As DNA, the CDR3 is TGTGCCAGCAGCTTAGGATATCAGCCCCAGCATTTT.

This clonotype was seen a single time. A read error is possible here, since a much larger clone lies one base away. The V gene is TRBV19, the J gene TRBJ1-1; tentative D call: TRBD1 (5 bases). V gave up 4 bases and J gave up 1 base, with 19 bases separating them. The CDR3 has 17 amino acids. CDR1 and CDR2 (germline): LNHDA, SQIVND (reference sequence). CDR3 DNA: TGTGCCAGTAGTACACGACTCCAGACAGAGGGGAACACTGAAGCTTTCTTT. This codes for CASSTRLQTEGNTEAFF. Using reference TRBV19 and TRBJ1-1 for the parts outside the CDR3, the full variable domain is DGGITQSPKYLFRKEGQNVTLSCEQNLNHDAMYWYRQDPGQGLRLIYYSQIVNDFQKGDIAEGYSVSREKKESFPLTVTSAQKNPTAFYLCASSTRLQTEGNTEAFFGQGTRLTVV.

This clonotype came up a few times. The chain joins TRBV29-1 to TRBJ2-7; D tentatively reads TRBD1 or TRBD2 (5 bases each). Germline CDR1 SQVTM, CDR2 ANQGSEA. V gave up 5 bases and J gave up 0 bases, with 8 bases separating them. The CDR3 loop spans 12 amino acids. The CDR3 spells CSVSGTSYEQYF. CDR3 DNA sequence: TGCAGCGTTTCCGGGACCTCCTACGAGCAGTACTTC.

The chain combines TRBV24-1 with TRBJ1-5; D is uncertain. The CDR3 spans 14 residues. Germline assignment: CDR1 KGHDR and CDR2 SFDVKD. CDR3 loop: CATQPASNDQPQHF. The CDR3 nucleotides read TGTGCGACCCAGCCTGCTTCCAACGATCAGCCCCAGCATTTT.

The chain combines TRBV20-1 with TRBJ2-5, with TRBD2 matching 12 bases. V shed 2 bases and J 3 bases; nucleotides not matched to a gene: 13. The CDR3 spans 18 residues. CDR1 is DFQATT, CDR2 SNEGSKA, per germline (reference sequence). The CDR3 here is CSARRSSASGGAKETQYF. CDR3 nucleotides: TGCAGTGCTAGAAGATCTTCTGCTAGCGGGGGGGCTAAAGAGACCCAGTACTTC.

CDR3 loop: CASSEEGRGTEAFF. The CDR3, as DNA: TGTGCCAGCAGTGAAGAGGGGCGGGGGACTGAAGCTTTCTTT. The chain recombines TRBV2 with TRBJ1-1, with D possibly matching TRBD1 (5 bases). Trimming pared 1 base from V and 5 bases from J, leaving 11 bases between. Germline V gene lookup returns CDR1 SNHLY and CDR2 FYNNEI. The CDR3 covers 14 residues.

This clonotype was picked up one time. V gene TRBV19 combines with J gene TRBJ2-1, with a tentative D call TRBD1 (6 bases). CDR3 length equals 14 residues. The germline V gene encodes CDR1 LNHDA and CDR2 SQIVND (reference sequence). V shed 3 bases and J shed 10 bases, with 16 bases lying between them. The CDR3 protein is CASSIRQGPREQFF. The CDR3 coding sequence is TGTGCCAGTAGTATTCGGCAGGGGCCCAGGGAGCAGTTCTTC. The full variable domain, completed using reference TRBV19 and TRBJ2-1, is DGGITQSPKYLFRKEGQNVTLSCEQNLNHDAMYWYRQDPGQGLRLIYYSQIVNDFQKGDIAEGYSVSREKKESFPLTVTSAQKNPTAFYLCASSIRQGPREQFFGPGTRLTVL.

The chain recombines TRBV20-1 with TRBJ2-7, with 13 bases aligning to TRBD2. The CDR3 length is 16 residues. Germline assignment: CDR1 DFQATT and CDR2 SNEGSKA (reference sequence). The ends lost 6 bases at V and 1 base at J; junction bases unmatched: 9. The CDR3 region is CSAHRTSGGPSYEQYF. CDR3 DNA: TGCAGTGCGCATAGGACTAGCGGGGGACCTTCCTACGAGCAGTACTTC.

This clonotype was counted only a few times. This chain connects TRBV24-1 to TRBJ2-7, with D possibly being TRBD1 (5 bases). Trimming stripped 1 base from V and 5 bases from J, with 11 bases between. Germline values: CDR1 KGHDR, CDR2 SFDVKD. The CDR3 consists of 14 residues. The CDR3 DNA follows: TGTGCCACCAGTGATTTCCGGAAGGGGAACGAGCAGTACTTC. Residues: CATSDFRKGNEQYF.

The CDR3 DNA reads TGTGCCACCAGGTGCAGGGGGAACGGATCTGAAAAACTGTTTTTT. Its translation is CATRCRGNGSEKLFF. The chain links TRBV24-1 to TRBJ1-4, with 7 bases that match TRBD1. Germline CDR1 is KGHDR and CDR2 is SFDVKD. This CDR3 contains 15 residues. The J segment lost 7 bases and the V segment lost 7 bases, leaving 11 bases of the junction unmatched.

The table lists this clonotype with a count of one. This may be a read error: a much more frequent sequence differs by one nucleotide. The chain employs TRBV5-6 and TRBJ2-1, with D perhaps matching TRBD2 (6 bases). The CDR3 covers 15 residues. Germline CDR1 SGHDT, CDR2 YYEEEE. CDR3 sequence: CASSLVTGDYDEQFF. The CDR3 DNA reads TGTGCCAGCAGCTTAGTTACGGGAGACTACGATGAGCAGTTCTTC.

The gene calls are TRBV19 and TRBJ1-1, with a tentative D call TRBD1 (5 bases). Germline loops: CDR1 LNHDA, CDR2 SQIVND (reference sequence). V gave up 0 bases and J gave up 4 bases, with 15 bases separating them. The CDR3 extends over 16 amino acids. Written as DNA, the CDR3 is TGTGCCAGTAGTATAGATCGAAGGGGTGTCGGCACTGAAGCTTTCTTT. Translation: CASSIDRRGVGTEAFF.

This chain uses TRBV2 with TRBJ1-1, with D uncertain. Germline V gives CDR1 SNHLY, CDR2 FYNNEI. CDR3 length: 13 amino acids. V gave up 1 base and J gave up 6 bases, with 9 bases separating them. CDR3 sequence reads: CASSEVSDPEAFF. The CDR3 DNA sequence: TGTGCCAGCAGTGAAGTTTCTGACCCTGAAGCTTTCTTT.

The CDR3 protein is CATSRPISGTADQPQHF. The DNA for the CDR3 is TGTGCCACCAGCAGACCTATCTCCGGGACAGCTGATCAGCCCCAGCATTTT. V and J are TRBV15 and TRBJ1-5; 7 bases fit TRBD1. V shed 2 bases, J shed 5 bases, and the junction held 12 bases outside the gene matches. Germline lookup yields CDR1 LNHNV and CDR2 YYDKDF (reference sequence). This CDR3 is built from 17 residues.

CDR3 DNA: TGTGCCAGCAGCCTTCAAGGAACGGGTGAAAAACTGTTTTTT. Its translation: CASSLQGTGEKLFF. The chain joins TRBV7-2 to TRBJ1-4; no definite D call. Germline CDR1 and CDR2: SGHTA and FQGNSA. V lost 5 bases and J lost 7, with 14 bases in between. The CDR3 has 14 amino acids.

This clonotype appeared once. The J gene is TRBJ2-3, the V gene TRBV11-1, with 7 bases aligning to TRBD1. V was pared by 5 bases and J by 2 bases, with 7 bases of the junction left unmatched. The CDR3 length is 15 residues. The V gene's germline CDR1 is SGHAT and CDR2 FQDESV (reference sequence). In DNA form, the CDR3 reads TGTGCCAGCAGCCTCCGGGACAGAGCCACAGATACGCAGTATTTT. This translates into CASSLRDRATDTQYF. The full variable domain, with the rest looked up from reference TRBV11-1 and TRBJ2-3, is EAEVAQSPRYKITEKSQAVAFWCDPISGHATLYWYRQILGQGPELLVQFQDESVVDDSQLPKDRFSAERLKGVDSTLKIQPAELGDSAMYLCASSLRDRATDTQYFGPGTRLTVL.

This clonotype was seen at least ten times. The chain combines TRBV12-5 with TRBJ1-1, with D unresolved. CDR1 and CDR2 (germline): LGHNT, FRNRAP. V gave up 7 bases and J gave up 0 bases, with 9 bases separating them. The CDR3 totals 13 residues. The CDR3 sequence is CASARTMNTEAFF. The CDR3 bases are TGTGCTAGTGCTAGGACGATGAACACTGAAGCTTTCTTT.

This clonotype was counted between two and nine times. This rearrangement joins TRBV5-4 to TRBJ2-4; D may be TRBD1 or TRBD2 (5 bases each). The germline V and J ends were trimmed by 3 bases and 8 bases, with 18 bases remaining between them. Germline V gives CDR1 SGHNT, CDR2 YYREEE (reference sequence). This CDR3 has 15 amino acids. The CDR3 sequence is CASSSGGMRYDIQYF. The CDR3 DNA sequence: TGTGCCAGCAGCTCTGGGGGAATGCGATATGACATTCAGTACTTC.

This clonotype has more than one count but fewer than ten. The V call is TRBV18, the J call TRBJ1-2; D perhaps matches TRBD1 (6 bases). With 2 bases removed from V and 6 bases from J, the gap between germline ends came to 13 bases. Germline CDR1 is KGHSH and CDR2 is LQKENI. CDR3 length equals 14 residues. The CDR3 region has the DNA TGTGCCAGCTCACCATCAACAGGGTGGGATGGCTACACCTTC. Amino acids: CASSPSTGWDGYTF.

The chain uses TRBV19 and TRBJ2-3; D not certain. Looked up from germline, CDR1 is LNHDA and CDR2 is SQIVND (reference sequence). The CDR3 extends over 14 amino acids. V was shortened by 6 bases and J by 2 bases, with 12 bases between the two germline ends. The CDR3 coding sequence is TGTGCCAGTAGCGGTCCCGCCGACACAGATACGCAGTATTTT. Translated, it gives CASSGPADTDTQYF. The full variable domain, rest sourced from reference TRBV19 and TRBJ2-3, is DGGITQSPKYLFRKEGQNVTLSCEQNLNHDAMYWYRQDPGQGLRLIYYSQIVNDFQKGDIAEGYSVSREKKESFPLTVTSAQKNPTAFYLCASSGPADTDTQYFGPGTRLTVL.

Ten or more counts support this clonotype. The chain combines TRBV12-3 or TRBV12-4 with TRBJ2-5; TRBD1 matches 7 bases. The length of the CDR3 is 16 residues. V lost 3 bases to trimming and J lost 5 bases; unmatched junction nucleotides: 12. As DNA, the CDR3 is TGTGCCAGCAGTTTCTACGGACAGGCCCCCGTGGAGACCCAGTACTTC. Translated, it gives CASSFYGQAPVETQYF.

In its sample, this clonotype was seen many times. The rearrangement uses TRBV7-2 and TRBJ1-2; weak D call: TRBD1 (5 bases). The V gene's germline CDR1 is SGHTA and CDR2 FQGNSA. V was clipped by 1 base and J by 7 bases, with 10 bases between them. This CDR3 is built from 13 residues. The CDR3 DNA sequence: TGTGCCAGCAGCTTAGAGGGGTTCAGTGGCTACACCTTC. Its protein is CASSLEGFSGYTF.

In this sample, this clonotype turned up many times. This chain connects TRBV27 to TRBJ2-7; tentative D call: TRBD1 (6 bases). The CDR3 contains 15 residues. The V end was cut by 5 bases, the J end by 3 bases, with 17 bases between. Germline loops: CDR1 MNHEY, CDR2 SMNVEV (reference sequence). The CDR3 bases are TGTGCCAGCAGTGCACGCAGGGGCGCCTTCTACGAGCAGTACTTC. This translates into CASSARRGAFYEQYF.

The chain employs TRBV7-3 and TRBJ2-7; unclear D gene. V was cut by 4 bases and J by 3 bases, with 7 bases left in between. The CDR3 extends over 12 amino acids. Germline V gives CDR1 SGHTA, CDR2 FQGTGA. The CDR3: CASSWRNYEQYF. As DNA, the CDR3 is TGTGCCAGCAGCTGGCGGAACTACGAGCAGTACTTC.

This clonotype was seen at least ten times. This rearrangement joins TRBV12-3 or TRBV12-4 to TRBJ1-6, with D possibly being TRBD1 (5 bases). Trimming took 2 bases from V and 7 from J, leaving 12 bases between them. CDR3 size: 15 residues. DNA of the CDR3: TGTGCCAGCAGTTTAAGCGGCAGGGAAAATTCACCCCTCCACTTT. It encodes CASSLSGRENSPLHF.